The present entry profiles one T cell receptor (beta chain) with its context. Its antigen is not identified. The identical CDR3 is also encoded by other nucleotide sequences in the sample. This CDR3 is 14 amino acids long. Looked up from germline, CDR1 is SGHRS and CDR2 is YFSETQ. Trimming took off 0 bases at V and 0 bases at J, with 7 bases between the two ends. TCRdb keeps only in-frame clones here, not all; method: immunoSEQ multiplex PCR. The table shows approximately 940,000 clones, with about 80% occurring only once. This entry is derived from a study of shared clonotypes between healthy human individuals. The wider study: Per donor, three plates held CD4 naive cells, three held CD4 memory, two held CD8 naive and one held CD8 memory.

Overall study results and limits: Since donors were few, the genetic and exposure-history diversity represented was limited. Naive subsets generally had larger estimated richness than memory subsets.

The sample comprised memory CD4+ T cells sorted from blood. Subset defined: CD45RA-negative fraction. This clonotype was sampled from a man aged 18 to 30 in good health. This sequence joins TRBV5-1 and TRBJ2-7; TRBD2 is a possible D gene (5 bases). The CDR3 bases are TGCGCCAGCAGCTTGGTTGGGAGCTCCTACGAGCAGTACTTC. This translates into CASSLVGSSYEQYF.